Below, 22 T cell receptor beta chains from the same sample are listed, as sequenced in a study of blood T cell repertoires in COVID-19. TCRdb keeps only in-frame clones here, not all; method: immunoSEQ multiplex PCR. The sample carries 65,000 to 80,000 clones, about 90% recorded once. The specimen sequenced was peripheral blood. The source is a man in his fifties with active COVID-19.

The rearrangement links TRBV5-1 to TRBJ2-1; TRBD1 matches 7 bases. Losses at the gene ends were 3 bases for V and 8 bases for J; bases not matched to a gene: 11. The CDR3 is 15 amino acids. Germline assignment: CDR1 SGHRS and CDR2 YFSETQ. The CDR3: CASSSYRDRDHEQFF. The CDR3 DNA follows: TGCGCCAGCAGCTCGTACCGGGACAGAGACCATGAGCAGTTCTTC.

In the case of this clone: Its ends do not fully match the called genes, so a read error is possible. The V gene is TRBV28, the J gene TRBJ1-1; TRBD1 aligns across 9 bases. Germline CDR1 reads MDHEN; CDR2 reads SYDVKM. This CDR3 region has 11 residues. The CDR3 region is CASSLRDRVFF. CDR3 coding DNA: TGTGCCAGCAGTTTAAGGGACAGGGTCTTTTTT.

This clone has a handful of counts. The V call is TRBV18, the J call TRBJ1-2; D is uncertain. V dropped 2 bases and J dropped 7 bases, with 14 bases sitting between them. CDR3 length equals 14 residues. CDR1 is KGHSH and CDR2 is LQKENI in the germline V gene. The CDR3 here is CASSPTATDRGYTF. CDR3 DNA sequence: TGTGCCAGCTCACCAACCGCGACTGATCGTGGCTACACCTTC.

The chain links TRBV6-1 to TRBJ2-3; D is uncertain. V was clipped by 2 bases and J by 0 bases, with 3 bases between them. The CDR3 runs to 13 residues. CDR1 MNHNS and CDR2 SASEGT come from the germline V gene. The CDR3: CASSEQSTDTQYF. The CDR3 DNA sequence: TGTGCCAGCAGTGAACAGAGCACAGATACGCAGTATTTT.

This clone was seen only once. The gene calls are TRBV7-3 and TRBJ2-7; the D gene is possibly TRBD1 (7 bases). V was clipped by 1 base and J by 7 bases, with 14 bases between them. Looked up from germline, CDR1 is SGHTA and CDR2 is FQGTGA. This CDR3 region has 14 residues. For the CDR3, the DNA is TGTGCCAGCAGCTTAAATCGGCAGGGGGGTGAGCAGTACTTC. Protein sequence: CASSLNRQGGEQYF.

This clone occurred a few times. The chain joins TRBV6-5 to TRBJ1-2; tentative D call: TRBD1 (6 bases). The CDR3 runs 12 residues. Germline V lookup: CDR1 MNHEY, CDR2 SVGAGI. Trimming removed 7 bases from V and 10 bases from J, with 16 bases in between. CDR3 in amino acids: CASTINGQPYTF. The CDR3 region has the DNA TGTGCCAGCACCATCAACGGACAGCCCTACACCTTC.

This chain links TRBV5-8 with TRBJ1-5; 8 positions match TRBD1. CDR1 is SGHTS, CDR2 YDEGEE, per germline. This CDR3 is built from 19 residues. The V gene end was trimmed by 1 base and the J gene end by 5 bases; junction bases not matched to a gene: 17. CDR3 sequence (DNA): TGTGCCAGCAGCTTGCCGTCGGACAGGGTTCCCCTTTCCTATCAGCCCCAGCATTTT. Its protein is CASSLPSDRVPLSYQPQHF.

The chain has TRBV7-3 and TRBJ2-1; TRBD2 agrees at 9 bases. Trimming took 4 bases from V and 8 from J; bases not matched to a gene: 3. Germline V gene sequence: CDR1 SGHTA, CDR2 FQGTGA. The CDR3 runs to 13 residues. For the CDR3, the DNA is TGTGCCAGCAGCTACATAGCGGGAGATGAGCAGTTCTTC. Translating it yields CASSYIAGDEQFF.

V is TRBV15 and J is TRBJ1-3; 7 positions match TRBD1. CDR1 is LNHNV, CDR2 YYDKDF, per germline (reference sequence). Trimming at V came to 3 bases and at J to 0 bases, leaving 5 bases not matched to a gene. This CDR3 is built from 16 residues. Written as DNA, the CDR3 is TGTGCCACCAGCAGTGACAGGGCCTTCTCTGGAAACACCATATATTTT. Amino acids: CATSSDRAFSGNTIYF.

The chain couples TRBV4-1 to TRBJ2-1, with a possible D match to TRBD2 (5 bases). CDR3 size: 14 residues. Per the germline V gene, CDR1 is MGHRA and CDR2 is YSYEKL. The V and J ends lost 3 bases and 7 bases respectively, with 13 bases between them. CDR3 nucleotide sequence: TGCGCCAGCAGCCAGAAACTAGGTTTGAATGAGCAGTTCTTC. Translation gives CASSQKLGLNEQFF.

The rearrangement uses TRBV9 and TRBJ1-1; perhaps TRBD1 as D (5 bases). The V gene lost 2 bases and the J gene lost 5 bases, with 13 bases spanning the gap. Germline loops: CDR1 SGDLS, CDR2 YYNGEE. The CDR3 spans 14 residues. As DNA, the CDR3 is TGTGCCAGCAGCGTGGGCCAGGGAGGAACTGAAGCTTTCTTT. It encodes CASSVGQGGTEAFF. Complete variable domain (other parts from reference TRBV9 and TRBJ1-1): DSGVTQTPKHLITATGQRVTLRCSPRSGDLSVYWYQQSLDQGLQFLIQYYNGEERAKGNILERFSAQQFPDLHSELNLSSLELGDSALYFCASSVGQGGTEAFFGQGTRLTVV.

V usage is TRBV24-1 and J usage is TRBJ2-2, with TRBD2 as a possible D gene (6 bases). Germline loops: CDR1 KGHDR, CDR2 SFDVKD. Deletions cut 5 bases from V and 2 bases from J, with 8 bases between. This CDR3 has 14 residues. The CDR3 spells CATSAGLNTGELFF. In nucleotides, the CDR3 is TGTGCCACCAGTGCAGGACTAAACACCGGGGAGCTGTTTTTT.

The chain couples TRBV28 to TRBJ1-2; TRBD1 agrees at 7 bases. V dropped 5 bases and J dropped 8; count of bases not matched to a gene: 5. CDR3 size: 12 residues. The V gene's germline CDR1 is MDHEN and CDR2 SYDVKM. This chain's CDR3 is CASSQTGVGYTF. CDR3 in DNA: TGTGCCAGCAGTCAAACAGGGGTAGGCTACACCTTC.

The V gene is TRBV12-5, the J gene TRBJ2-5, with 7 positions matching TRBD1. The CDR3 consists of 16 residues. Per the germline V gene, CDR1 is LGHNT and CDR2 is FRNRAP. Unmatched junction bases numbered 17, after V lost 9 bases and J lost 4 bases. DNA for the CDR3: TGTGCTAGCCTGCCCGACACAGGGGTTAGGTCAGAGACCCAGTACTTC. Its protein is CASLPDTGVRSETQYF.

The CDR3 sequence: CASSPRQGKRTDTQYF. The CDR3 region has the DNA TGTGCCAGCAGCCCCCGACAGGGGAAGAGGACAGATACGCAGTATTTT. The V gene is TRBV7-6, the J gene TRBJ2-3; 8 bases fit TRBD1. CDR1 SGHVS and CDR2 FNYEAQ come from the germline V gene. The V and J ends lost 5 bases and 3 bases, in that order; junction bases with no gene match: 10. The CDR3 runs 16 residues.

This chain links TRBV28 with TRBJ2-7; TRBD1 matches 9 bases. Germline assignment: CDR1 MDHEN and CDR2 SYDVKM. The CDR3 runs to 15 residues. V was clipped by 6 bases and J by 3 bases; unmatched bases: 9. The CDR3 nucleotides read TGTGCCAGCAGAAGTATGGGACAGGGTCTCTACGAGCAGTACTTC. It is translated as CASRSMGQGLYEQYF.

V is TRBV7-9 and J is TRBJ2-7; possibly TRBD2 for D (5 bases). The CDR3 is 13 residues long. The V end lost 5 bases, the J end lost 4 bases, and 12 bases lay between the germline ends. Per the germline V gene, CDR1 is SEHNR and CDR2 is FQNEAQ (reference sequence). CDR3 in amino acids: CASSRGTNYEQYF. The CDR3 region has the DNA TGTGCCAGCAGCCGGGGTACGAATTACGAGCAGTACTTC.

The V and J genes are TRBV5-1 and TRBJ2-3; 11 bases map to TRBD2. In germline, CDR1 is SGHRS, CDR2 YFSETQ. V trimming: 0 bases; J trimming: 4 bases; junction bases outside the gene matches: 4. This CDR3 spans 16 amino acids. CDR3 DNA sequence: TGCGCCAGCAGCTTGGCCCAACTAGCGGGAGCAGATACGCAGTATTTT. Translated, it gives CASSLAQLAGADTQYF.

J is TRBJ2-1 and V is TRBV18, with TRBD1 matching over 7 bases. This CDR3 is 13 amino acids long. Germline V gene data show CDR1 as KGHSH and CDR2 as LQKENI. The junction had 1 base not matched to a gene; V was cut back by 2 bases and J by 6 bases. CDR3 sequence: CASSPRDSNEQFF. Written as DNA, the CDR3 is TGTGCCAGCTCACCAAGGGACAGCAATGAGCAGTTCTTC.

Here the CDR3 reads CASNAGGADTQYF. CDR3 nucleotides: TGTGCCAGCAATGCGGGGGGGGCGGATACGCAGTATTTT. The genes are TRBV7-2 and TRBJ2-3, with 9 bases that match TRBD2. Germline V gene sequence: CDR1 SGHTA, CDR2 FQGNSA. The trim removed 7 bases at V and 6 bases at J, leaving 5 bases unmatched. The CDR3 is made up of 13 amino acids.

The V gene is TRBV3-1 (or the pseudogene TRBV3-2), the J gene TRBJ2-5; TRBD2 might be the D (5 bases). Trimming removed 0 bases from V and 5 bases from J, with 16 bases in between. The CDR3 covers 16 residues. Germline CDR1 and CDR2: LGHDT and YNNKEL (reference sequence). CDR3 in amino acids: CASSQDHPSRRETQYF. The CDR3 DNA sequence: TGTGCCAGCAGCCAAGATCATCCCTCTAGGAGGGAGACCCAGTACTTC.

The chain employs TRBV28 and TRBJ2-3; TRBD2 agrees at 9 bases. V was pared by 5 bases and J by 3 bases, with 6 bases of the junction left unmatched. The CDR3 is made up of 15 amino acids. The germline gives CDR1 MDHEN, CDR2 SYDVKM. The CDR3, as DNA: TGTGCCAGCAGTCTCCCGGCGGGAGGGACAGATACGCAGTATTTT. It codes for CASSLPAGGTDTQYF.